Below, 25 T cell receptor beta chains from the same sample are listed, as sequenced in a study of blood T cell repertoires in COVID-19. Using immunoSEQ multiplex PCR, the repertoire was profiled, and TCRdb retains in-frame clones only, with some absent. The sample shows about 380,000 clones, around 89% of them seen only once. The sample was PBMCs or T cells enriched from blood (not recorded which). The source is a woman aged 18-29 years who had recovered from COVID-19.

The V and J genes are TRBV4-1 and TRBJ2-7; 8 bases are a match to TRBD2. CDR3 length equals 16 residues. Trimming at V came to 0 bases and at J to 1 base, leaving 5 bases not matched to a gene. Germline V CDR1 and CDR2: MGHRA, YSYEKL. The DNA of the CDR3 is TGCGCCAGCAGCCAAGAGGTGGCGGGGGGATCCTACGAGCAGTACTTC. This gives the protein CASSQEVAGGSYEQYF.

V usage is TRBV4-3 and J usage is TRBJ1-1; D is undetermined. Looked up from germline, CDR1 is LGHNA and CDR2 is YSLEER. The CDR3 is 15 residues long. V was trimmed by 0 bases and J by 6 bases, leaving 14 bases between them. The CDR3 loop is CASSQERLAGPEAFF. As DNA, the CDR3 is TGCGCCAGCAGCCAAGAACGACTGGCGGGCCCTGAAGCTTTCTTT.

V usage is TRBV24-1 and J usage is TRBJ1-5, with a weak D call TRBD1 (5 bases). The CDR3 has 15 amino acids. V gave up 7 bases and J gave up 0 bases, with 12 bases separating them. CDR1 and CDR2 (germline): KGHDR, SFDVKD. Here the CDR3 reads CATSPGDYSNQPQHF. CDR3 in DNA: TGTGCCACCAGCCCGGGGGATTATAGCAATCAGCCCCAGCATTTT.

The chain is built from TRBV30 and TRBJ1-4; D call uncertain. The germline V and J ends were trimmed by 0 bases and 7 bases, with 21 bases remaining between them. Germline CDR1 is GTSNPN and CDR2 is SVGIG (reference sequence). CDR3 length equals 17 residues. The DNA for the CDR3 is TGTGCCTGGAGTGTACCGGTGGTTCGATCTCGAAGTGAAAAACTGTTTTTT. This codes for CAWSVPVVRSRSEKLFF. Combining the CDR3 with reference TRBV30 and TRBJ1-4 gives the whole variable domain SQTIHQWPATLVQPVGSPLSLECTVEGTSNPNLYWYRQAAGRGLQLLFYSVGIGQISSEVPQNLSASRPQDRQFILSSKKLLLSDSGFYLCAWSVPVVRSRSEKLFFGSGTQLSVL.

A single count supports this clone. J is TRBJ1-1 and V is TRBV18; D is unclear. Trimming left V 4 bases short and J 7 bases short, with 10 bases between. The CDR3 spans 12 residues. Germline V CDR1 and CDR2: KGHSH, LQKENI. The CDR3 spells CASSRGAIEAFF. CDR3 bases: TGTGCCAGCTCACGCGGAGCGATTGAAGCTTTCTTT.

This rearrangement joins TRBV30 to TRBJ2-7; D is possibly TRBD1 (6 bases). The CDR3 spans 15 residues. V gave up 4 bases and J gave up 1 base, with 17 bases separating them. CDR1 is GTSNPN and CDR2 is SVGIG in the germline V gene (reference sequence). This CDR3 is CAWTRSTGASYEQYF. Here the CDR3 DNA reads TGTGCCTGGACCAGATCGACAGGAGCATCCTACGAGCAGTACTTC.

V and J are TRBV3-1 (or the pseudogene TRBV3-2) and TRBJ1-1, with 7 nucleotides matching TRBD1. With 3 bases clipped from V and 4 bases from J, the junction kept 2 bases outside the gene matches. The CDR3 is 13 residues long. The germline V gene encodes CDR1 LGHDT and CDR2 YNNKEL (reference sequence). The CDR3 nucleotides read TGTGCCAGCAGCCAGTCAGGGGGCACTGAAGCTTTCTTT. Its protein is CASSQSGGTEAFF.

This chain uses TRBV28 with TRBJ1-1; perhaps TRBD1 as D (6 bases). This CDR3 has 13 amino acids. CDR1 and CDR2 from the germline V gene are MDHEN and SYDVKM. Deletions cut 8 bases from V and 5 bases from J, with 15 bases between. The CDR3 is CASGRDTRTEAFF. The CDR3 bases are TGTGCCAGCGGCCGGGACACCCGGACTGAAGCTTTCTTT.

The CDR3 here is CASSLSVGTDIEQYF. The CDR3 DNA reads TGTGCCAGCAGCTTAAGTGTCGGGACAGATATTGAGCAGTACTTC. The chain couples TRBV7-3 to TRBJ2-7, with 7 bases identical to TRBD1. With 1 base clipped from V and 7 bases from J, the junction kept 10 bases outside the gene matches. This CDR3 has 15 amino acids. Germline V gene lookup returns CDR1 SGHTA and CDR2 FQGTGA.

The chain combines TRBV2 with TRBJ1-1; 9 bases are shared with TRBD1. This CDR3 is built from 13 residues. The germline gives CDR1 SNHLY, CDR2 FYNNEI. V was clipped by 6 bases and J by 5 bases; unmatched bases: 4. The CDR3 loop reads CASRDRGGTEAFF. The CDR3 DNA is TGTGCCAGCAGGGACAGGGGTGGGACTGAAGCTTTCTTT.

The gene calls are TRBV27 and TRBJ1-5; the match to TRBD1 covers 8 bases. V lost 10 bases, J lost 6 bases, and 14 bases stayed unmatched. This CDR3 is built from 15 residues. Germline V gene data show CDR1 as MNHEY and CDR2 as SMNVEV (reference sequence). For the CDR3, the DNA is TGTGCCACTGCACTAACAGGGGGTGCGAGTCAGCCCCAGCATTTT. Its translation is CATALTGGASQPQHF.

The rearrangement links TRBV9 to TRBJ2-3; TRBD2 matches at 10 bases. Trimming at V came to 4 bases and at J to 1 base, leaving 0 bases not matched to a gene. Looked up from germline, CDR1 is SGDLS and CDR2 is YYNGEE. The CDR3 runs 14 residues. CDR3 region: CASSTSGGTDTQYF. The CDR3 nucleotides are TGTGCCAGCAGCACTAGCGGGGGCACAGATACGCAGTATTTT.

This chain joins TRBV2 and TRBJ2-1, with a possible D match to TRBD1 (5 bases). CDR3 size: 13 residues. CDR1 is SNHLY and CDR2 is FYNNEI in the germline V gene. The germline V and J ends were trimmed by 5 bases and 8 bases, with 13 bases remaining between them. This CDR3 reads CASSIVSTDEQFF. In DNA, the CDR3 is TGTGCCAGCAGTATCGTTTCGACAGATGAGCAGTTCTTC.

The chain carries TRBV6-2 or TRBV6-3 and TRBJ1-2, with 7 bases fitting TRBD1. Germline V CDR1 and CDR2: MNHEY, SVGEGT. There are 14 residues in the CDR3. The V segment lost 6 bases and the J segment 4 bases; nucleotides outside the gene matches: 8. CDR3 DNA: TGTGCCAGCAGCTCATCACGGACAGGCTATGGCTACACCTTC. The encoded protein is CASSSSRTGYGYTF.

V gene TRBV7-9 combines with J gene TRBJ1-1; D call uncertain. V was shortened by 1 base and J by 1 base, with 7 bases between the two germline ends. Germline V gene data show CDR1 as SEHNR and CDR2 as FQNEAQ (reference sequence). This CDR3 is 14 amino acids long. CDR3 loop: CASSLVTGNTEAFF. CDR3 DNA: TGTGCCAGCAGCTTAGTGACGGGGAACACTGAAGCTTTCTTT.

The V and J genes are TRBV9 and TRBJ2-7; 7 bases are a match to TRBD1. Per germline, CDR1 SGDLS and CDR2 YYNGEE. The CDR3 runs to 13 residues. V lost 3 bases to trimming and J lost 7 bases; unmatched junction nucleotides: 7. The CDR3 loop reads CASSGEQGWEQYF. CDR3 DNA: TGTGCCAGCAGCGGCGAACAGGGGTGGGAGCAGTACTTC.

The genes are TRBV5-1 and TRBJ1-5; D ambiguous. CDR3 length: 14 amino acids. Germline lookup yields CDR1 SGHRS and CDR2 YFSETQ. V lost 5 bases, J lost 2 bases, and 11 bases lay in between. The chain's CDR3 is CASREGIGNQPQHF. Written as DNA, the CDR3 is TGCGCCAGCAGGGAGGGAATCGGCAATCAGCCCCAGCATTTT.

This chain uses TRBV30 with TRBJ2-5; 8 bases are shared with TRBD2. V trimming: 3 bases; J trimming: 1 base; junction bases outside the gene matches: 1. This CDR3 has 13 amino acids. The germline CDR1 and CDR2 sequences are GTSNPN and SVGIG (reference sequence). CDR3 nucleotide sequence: TGTGCCTGGAGCGGGGGGGTCCAAGAGACCCAGTACTTC. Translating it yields CAWSGGVQETQYF.

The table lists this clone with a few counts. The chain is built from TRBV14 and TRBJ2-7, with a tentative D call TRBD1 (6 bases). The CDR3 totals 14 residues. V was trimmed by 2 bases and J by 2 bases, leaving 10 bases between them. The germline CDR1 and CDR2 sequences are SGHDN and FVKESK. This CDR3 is CASSQYRVTYEQYF. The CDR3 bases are TGTGCCAGCAGCCAATACAGGGTGACCTACGAGCAGTACTTC.

CDR3 sequence (DNA): TGTGCCATCACCGCGACAGGGGACTATGGCTACACCTTC. Translated, it gives CAITATGDYGYTF. The rearrangement uses TRBV10-3 and TRBJ1-2, with 8 bases matching TRBD1. This CDR3 has 13 residues. V lost 7 bases to trimming and J lost 3 bases; unmatched junction nucleotides: 4. Germline lookup yields CDR1 ENHRY and CDR2 SYGVKD.

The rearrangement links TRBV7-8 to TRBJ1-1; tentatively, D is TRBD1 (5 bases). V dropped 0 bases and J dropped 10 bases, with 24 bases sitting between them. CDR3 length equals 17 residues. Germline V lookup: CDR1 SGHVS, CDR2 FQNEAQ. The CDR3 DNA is TGTGCCAGCAGCTTAGCACCCAATGCTCACAGGCTGGGGGGAGCTTTCTTT. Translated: CASSLAPNAHRLGGAFF.

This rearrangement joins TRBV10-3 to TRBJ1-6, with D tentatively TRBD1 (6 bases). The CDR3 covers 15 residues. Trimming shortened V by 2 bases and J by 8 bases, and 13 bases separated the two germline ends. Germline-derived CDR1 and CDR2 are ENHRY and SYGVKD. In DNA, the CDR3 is TGTGCCATCAGTGAGACAGGGCTCGGTGATTCACCCCTCCACTTT. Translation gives CAISETGLGDSPLHF.

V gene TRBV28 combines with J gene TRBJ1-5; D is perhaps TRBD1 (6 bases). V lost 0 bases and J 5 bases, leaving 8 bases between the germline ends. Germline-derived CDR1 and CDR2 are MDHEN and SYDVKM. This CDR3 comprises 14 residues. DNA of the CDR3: TGTGCCAGCAGTTTATGGGGGGCCGATCAGCCCCAGCATTTT. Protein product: CASSLWGADQPQHF.

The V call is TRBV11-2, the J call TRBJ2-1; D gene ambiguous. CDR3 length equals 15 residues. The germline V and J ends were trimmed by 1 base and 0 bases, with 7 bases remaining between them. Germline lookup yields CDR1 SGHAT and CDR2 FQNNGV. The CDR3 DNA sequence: TGTGCCAGCAGCTTAGTGGTAGACTCCTACAATGAGCAGTTCTTC. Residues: CASSLVVDSYNEQFF.

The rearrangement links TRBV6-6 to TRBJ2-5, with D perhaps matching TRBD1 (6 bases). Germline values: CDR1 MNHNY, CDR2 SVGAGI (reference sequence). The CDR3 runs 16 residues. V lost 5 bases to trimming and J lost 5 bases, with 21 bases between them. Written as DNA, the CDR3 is TGTGCCAGCAGTCGAAGTTGGGGGCAGGCAGGGGAGACCCAGTACTTC. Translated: CASSRSWGQAGETQYF.